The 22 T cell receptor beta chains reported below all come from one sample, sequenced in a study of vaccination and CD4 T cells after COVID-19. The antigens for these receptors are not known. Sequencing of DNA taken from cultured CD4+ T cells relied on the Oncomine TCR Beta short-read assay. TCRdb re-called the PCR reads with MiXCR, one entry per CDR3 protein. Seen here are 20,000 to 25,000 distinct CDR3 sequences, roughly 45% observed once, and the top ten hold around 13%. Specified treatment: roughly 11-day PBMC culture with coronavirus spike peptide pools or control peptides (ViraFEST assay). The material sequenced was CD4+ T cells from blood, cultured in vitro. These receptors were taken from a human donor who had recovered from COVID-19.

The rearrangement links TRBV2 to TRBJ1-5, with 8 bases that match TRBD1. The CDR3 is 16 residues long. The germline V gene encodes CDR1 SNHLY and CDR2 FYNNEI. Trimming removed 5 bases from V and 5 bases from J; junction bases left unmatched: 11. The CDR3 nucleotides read TGTGCCAGCAGTAGGGCGGGGACAGGCGTGTATCAGCCCCAGCATTTT. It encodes CASSRAGTGVYQPQHF.

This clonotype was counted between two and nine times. CDR3 coding DNA: TGTGCCAGCAGATCGCGCGTCTCTGGTGGCTACACCTTC. Its protein product is CASRSRVSGGYTF. The rearrangement links TRBV6-2 or TRBV6-3 to TRBJ1-2; D call uncertain. The CDR3 totals 13 residues. Trimming cost V 6 bases and J 7 bases, with 15 bases left between them. The germline CDR1 and CDR2 sequences are MNHEY and SVGEGT.

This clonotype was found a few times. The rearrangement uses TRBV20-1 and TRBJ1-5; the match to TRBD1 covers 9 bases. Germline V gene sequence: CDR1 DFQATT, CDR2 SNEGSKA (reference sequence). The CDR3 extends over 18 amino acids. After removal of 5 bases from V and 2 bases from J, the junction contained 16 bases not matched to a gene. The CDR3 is CSAHSSGTGTFGNQPQHF. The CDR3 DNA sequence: TGCAGTGCTCATTCCTCCGGGACAGGGACCTTTGGCAATCAGCCCCAGCATTTT.

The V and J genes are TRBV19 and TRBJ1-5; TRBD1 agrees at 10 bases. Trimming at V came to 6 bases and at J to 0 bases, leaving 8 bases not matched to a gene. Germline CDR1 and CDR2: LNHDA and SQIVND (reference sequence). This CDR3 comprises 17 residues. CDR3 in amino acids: CASRPGQGLISNQPQHF. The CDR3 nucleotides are TGTGCCAGTAGACCGGGACAGGGGCTTATTAGCAATCAGCCCCAGCATTTT.

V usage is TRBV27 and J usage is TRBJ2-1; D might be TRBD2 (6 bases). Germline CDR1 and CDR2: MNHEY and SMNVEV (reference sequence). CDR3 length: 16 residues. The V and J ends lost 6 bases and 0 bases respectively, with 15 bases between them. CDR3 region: CASSLTSFGSYNEQFF. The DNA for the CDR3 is TGTGCCAGCAGCCTGACTAGTTTCGGCTCCTACAATGAGCAGTTCTTC.

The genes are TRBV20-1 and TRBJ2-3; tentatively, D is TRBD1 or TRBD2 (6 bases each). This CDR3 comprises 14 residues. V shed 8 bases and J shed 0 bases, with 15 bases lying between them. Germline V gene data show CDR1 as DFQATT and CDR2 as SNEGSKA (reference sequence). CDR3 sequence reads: CSNRRGASTDTQYF. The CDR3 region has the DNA TGCAGTAATCGGAGGGGGGCTAGCACAGATACGCAGTATTTT.

The CDR3 DNA is TGTGCCAGCATGTGGGGGACCGATTCACCCCTCCACTTT. Its protein product is CASMWGTDSPLHF. The V gene is TRBV28, the J gene TRBJ1-6; D may be TRBD1 (5 bases). The V and J ends lost 7 bases and 8 bases respectively, with 12 bases between them. The CDR3 loop spans 13 amino acids. CDR1 and CDR2 (germline): MDHEN, SYDVKM.

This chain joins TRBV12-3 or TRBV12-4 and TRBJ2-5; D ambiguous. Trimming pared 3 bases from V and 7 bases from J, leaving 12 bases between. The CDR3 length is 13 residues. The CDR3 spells CASSLRLSGTQYF. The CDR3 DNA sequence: TGTGCCAGCAGTTTGCGCCTGTCCGGGACCCAGTACTTC.

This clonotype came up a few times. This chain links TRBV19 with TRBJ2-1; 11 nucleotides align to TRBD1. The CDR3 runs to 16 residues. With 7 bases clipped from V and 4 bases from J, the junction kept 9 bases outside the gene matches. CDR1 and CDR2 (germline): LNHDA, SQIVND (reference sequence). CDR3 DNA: TGTGCCAGTACCCAAGGGGACAGGGGGGTTTACAATGAGCAGTTCTTC. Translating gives CASTQGDRGVYNEQFF.

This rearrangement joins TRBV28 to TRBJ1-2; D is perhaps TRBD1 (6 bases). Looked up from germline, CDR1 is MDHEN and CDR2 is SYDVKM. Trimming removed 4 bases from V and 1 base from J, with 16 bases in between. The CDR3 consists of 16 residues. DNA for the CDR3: TGTGCCAGCAGTTACATACCGGGGGCGCGTAACTATGGCTACACCTTC. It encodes CASSYIPGARNYGYTF.

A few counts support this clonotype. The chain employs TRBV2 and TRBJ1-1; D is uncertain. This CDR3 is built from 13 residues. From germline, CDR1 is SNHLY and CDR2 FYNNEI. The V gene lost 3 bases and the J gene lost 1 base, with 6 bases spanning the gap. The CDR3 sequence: CASSDLWNTEAFF. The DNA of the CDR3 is TGTGCCAGCAGTGATCTGTGGAACACTGAAGCTTTCTTT.

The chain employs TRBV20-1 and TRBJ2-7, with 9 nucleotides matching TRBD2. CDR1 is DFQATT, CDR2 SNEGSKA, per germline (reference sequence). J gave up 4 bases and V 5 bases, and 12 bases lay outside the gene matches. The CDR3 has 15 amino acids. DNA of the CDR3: TGCAGTGCTGGAGCTAGTGTAGCGGGGGCATACGAGCAGTACTTC. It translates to CSAGASVAGAYEQYF.

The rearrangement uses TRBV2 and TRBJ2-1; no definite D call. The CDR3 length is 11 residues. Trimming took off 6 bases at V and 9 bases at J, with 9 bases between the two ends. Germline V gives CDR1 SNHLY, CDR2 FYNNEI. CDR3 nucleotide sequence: TGTGCCAGCAGGTATAGCAGTGAGCAGTTCTTC. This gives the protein CASRYSSEQFF.

CDR3 loop: CATSFGGQYNEQFF. The CDR3 nucleotides are TGTGCCACCAGCTTCGGGGGCCAATACAATGAGCAGTTCTTC. The V gene is TRBV24-1, the J gene TRBJ2-1, with D perhaps matching TRBD1 or TRBD2 (6 bases each). CDR3 size: 14 residues. Between the trimmed V and J ends, which lost 7 bases and 4 bases, there was a span of 13 bases. The germline CDR1 and CDR2 sequences are KGHDR and SFDVKD.

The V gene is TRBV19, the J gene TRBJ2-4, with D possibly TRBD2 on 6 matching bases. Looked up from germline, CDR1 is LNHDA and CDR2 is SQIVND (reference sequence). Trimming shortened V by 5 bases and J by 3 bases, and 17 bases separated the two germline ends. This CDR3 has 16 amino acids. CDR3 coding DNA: TGTGCCAGTAGTGGGGGTTGGGGGGTCGACAAAAACATTCAGTACTTC. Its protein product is CASSGGWGVDKNIQYF.

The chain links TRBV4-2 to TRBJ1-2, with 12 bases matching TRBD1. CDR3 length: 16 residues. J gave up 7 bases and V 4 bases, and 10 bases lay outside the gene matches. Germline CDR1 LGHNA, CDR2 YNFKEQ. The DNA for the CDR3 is TGTGCCAGCAGCCCCGAAACCGGGACAGGGGGCTTTGGCTACACCTTC. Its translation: CASSPETGTGGFGYTF.

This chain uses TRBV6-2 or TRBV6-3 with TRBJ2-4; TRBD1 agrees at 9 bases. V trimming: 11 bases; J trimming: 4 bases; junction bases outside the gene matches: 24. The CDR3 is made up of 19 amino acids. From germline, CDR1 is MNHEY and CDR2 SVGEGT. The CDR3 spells CAARGGDRVMKGEKNIQYF. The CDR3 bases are TGTGCCGCACGAGGAGGGGACAGGGTAATGAAGGGGGAGAAAAACATTCAGTACTTC.

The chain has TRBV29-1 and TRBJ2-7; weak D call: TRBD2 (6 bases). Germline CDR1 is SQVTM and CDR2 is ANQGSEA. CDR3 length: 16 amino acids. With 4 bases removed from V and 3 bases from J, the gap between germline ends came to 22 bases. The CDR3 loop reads CSVVGGIKFLGYEQYF. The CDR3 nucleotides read TGCAGCGTTGTAGGAGGGATTAAATTTCTAGGCTACGAGCAGTACTTC.

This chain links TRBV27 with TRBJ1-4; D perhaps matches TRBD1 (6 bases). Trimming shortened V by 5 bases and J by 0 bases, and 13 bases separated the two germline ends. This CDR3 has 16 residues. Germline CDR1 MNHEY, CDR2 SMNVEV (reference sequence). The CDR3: CASSPRGGTTNEKLFF. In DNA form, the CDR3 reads TGTGCCAGCAGTCCCCGTGGGGGCACAACTAATGAAAAACTGTTTTTT.

The CDR3, as DNA: TGTGCCAGCAGTCCCGTGGGGCCCGGGGAGCTGTTTTTT. Its protein is CASSPVGPGELFF. The gene calls are TRBV27 and TRBJ2-2; TRBD1 might be the D (5 bases). Trimming removed 5 bases from V and 6 bases from J, with 10 bases in between. Germline CDR1 is MNHEY and CDR2 is SMNVEV (reference sequence). The CDR3 has 13 residues.

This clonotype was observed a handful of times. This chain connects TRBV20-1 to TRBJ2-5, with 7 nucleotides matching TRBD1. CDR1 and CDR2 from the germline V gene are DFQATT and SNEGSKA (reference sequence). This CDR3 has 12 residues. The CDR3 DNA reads TGCAGGGCGAGGGGGCACCAAGAGACCCAGTACTTC. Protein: CRARGHQETQYF.

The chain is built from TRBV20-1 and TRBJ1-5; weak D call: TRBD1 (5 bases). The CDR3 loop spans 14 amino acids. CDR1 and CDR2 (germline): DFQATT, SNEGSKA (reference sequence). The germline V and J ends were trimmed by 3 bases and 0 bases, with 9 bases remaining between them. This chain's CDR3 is CSARGRASNQPQHF. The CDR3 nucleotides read TGCAGTGCTAGGGGCAGGGCTAGCAATCAGCCCCAGCATTTT.